One and the same sample provided the 24 T cell receptor beta chains below, sequenced in a study of shared clonotypes between healthy human individuals. Here immunoSEQ multiplex PCR was the method, and the copy in TCRdb shows in-frame clones only, minus some. The sample lists millions of clones; 85% to 95% were seen once. Positively selected for CCR7, the CD45RO-negative cells used as naive CD8 cells excluded terminally differentiated effector memory CD45RA+ cells. Specimen: naive CD8+ T cells sorted from blood. Receptors were obtained from a man between 18 and 35 years old in good health.

The CDR3 loop is CASSDTSGGEETQYF. The CDR3 nucleotides are TGCGCCAGCAGCGATACTAGCGGGGGGGAAGAGACCCAGTACTTC. The chain has TRBV4-1 and TRBJ2-5; 13 bases match TRBD2. This CDR3 comprises 15 residues. Germline CDR1 is MGHRA and CDR2 is YSYEKL. The ends lost 5 bases at V and 3 bases at J; junction bases unmatched: 3.

The chain carries TRBV11-2 and TRBJ2-7, with TRBD1 matching over 10 bases. After removal of 3 bases from V and 3 bases from J, the junction contained 8 bases not matched to a gene. Germline loops: CDR1 SGHAT, CDR2 FQNNGV. This CDR3 spans 16 amino acids. The CDR3 nucleotides read TGTGCCAGCAGCTTTGCCGGGACAGGGGCGTTCTACGAGCAGTACTTC. Encoded protein: CASSFAGTGAFYEQYF.

This chain links TRBV7-9 with TRBJ2-1; 8 bases align to TRBD1. This CDR3 spans 15 amino acids. V lost 4 bases to trimming and J lost 7 bases; unmatched junction nucleotides: 9. Germline loops: CDR1 SEHNR, CDR2 FQNEAQ (reference sequence). CDR3 DNA sequence: TGTGCCAGCAGCTCAGGGGGCGCACAGTGGAATGAGCAGTTCTTC. Protein: CASSSGGAQWNEQFF.

This clone has just one count. The same CDR3 also results from other DNA sequences found in this sample. V usage is TRBV7-9 and J usage is TRBJ1-2; D is uncertain. V shed 1 base and J shed 6 bases, with 6 bases lying between them. This CDR3 region has 12 residues. Per germline, CDR1 SEHNR and CDR2 FQNEAQ (reference sequence). The CDR3 loop is CASSLGVDGYTF. CDR3 nucleotide sequence: TGTGCCAGCAGCTTAGGGGTTGATGGCTACACCTTC.

This chain uses TRBV4-3 with TRBJ2-7; possible D gene TRBD1, 5 bases. This CDR3 has 14 residues. In germline, CDR1 is LGHNA, CDR2 YSLEER. Trimming removed 0 bases from V and 3 bases from J, with 9 bases in between. As DNA, the CDR3 is TGCGCCAGCAGCCAAGATTGGGGCTACTACGAGCAGTACTTC. Encoded protein: CASSQDWGYYEQYF.

The chain joins TRBV19 to TRBJ1-1; D is undetermined. Germline V lookup: CDR1 LNHDA, CDR2 SQIVND (reference sequence). Trimming pared 0 bases from V and 7 bases from J, leaving 15 bases between. The CDR3 is 15 residues long. The CDR3 nucleotides read TGTGCCAGTAGTATAGATGGCCCGTCGTTGGGTGAAGCTTTCTTT. It translates to CASSIDGPSLGEAFF.

This clone was seen a handful of times. V and J are TRBV7-9 and TRBJ1-2, with a weak D call TRBD1 (5 bases). The CDR3 extends over 10 amino acids. V lost 10 bases and J 13 bases, leaving 16 bases between the germline ends. Looked up from germline, CDR1 is SEHNR and CDR2 is FQNEAQ (reference sequence). CDR3 sequence (DNA): TGTGCCACTATCCAAGGGGTGTTCACCTTC. This codes for CATIQGVFTF.

The chain couples TRBV9 to TRBJ2-3; the D call may be TRBD1 or TRBD2 (6 bases each). Trimming pared 3 bases from V and 5 bases from J, leaving 19 bases between. Germline V gene sequence: CDR1 SGDLS, CDR2 YYNGEE. This CDR3 has 16 residues. This chain's CDR3 is CASSDSTGAKRDTQYF. The CDR3 DNA reads as TGTGCCAGCAGCGACTCTACGGGGGCGAAAAGAGATACGCAGTATTTT.

This sequence joins TRBV13 and TRBJ2-2; tentatively, D is TRBD1 or TRBD2 (6 bases each). The CDR3 loop spans 13 amino acids. Trimming took 3 bases from V and 7 from J, leaving 9 bases between them. Germline loops: CDR1 PRHDT, CDR2 FYEKMQ (reference sequence). In nucleotides, the CDR3 is TGTGCCAGCAGCTTGGGGGGCCTCGGGGAGCTGTTTTTT. Its translation is CASSLGGLGELFF.

This clone appeared a single time. The chain has TRBV7-6 and TRBJ2-3; D might be TRBD1 (7 bases). V was shortened by 8 bases and J by 1 base, with 13 bases between the two germline ends. CDR3 size: 14 residues. Germline V gene sequence: CDR1 SGHVS, CDR2 FNYEAQ. CDR3 DNA sequence: TGTGCCAGCGGAGGGGGCGTCGGCACAGATACGCAGTATTTT. Residues: CASGGGVGTDTQYF.

This clone appeared a few times. The V call is TRBV5-1, the J call TRBJ2-7; 9 bases are a match to TRBD2. This CDR3 contains 13 residues. Per germline, CDR1 SGHRS and CDR2 YFSETQ. Germline trimming cut 8 bases from V and 3 bases from J; bases unmatched to any gene: 6. The CDR3 DNA sequence: TGCGCCAGTGCGGCTAGCGGGGACTACGAGCAGTACTTC. It encodes CASAASGDYEQYF.

J is TRBJ2-7 and V is TRBV5-1; 8 bases fit TRBD1. From germline, CDR1 is SGHRS and CDR2 YFSETQ. This CDR3 contains 14 residues. J gave up 5 bases and V 0 bases, and 4 bases lay outside the gene matches. DNA for the CDR3: TGCGCCAGCAGCTTGGCAGGGGGCTCGCACGAGCAGTACTTC. It specifies CASSLAGGSHEQYF.

With regard to this clone: Other DNA sequences of this sample code for an identical CDR3. The chain employs TRBV7-9 and TRBJ2-3; D remains unclear. V was trimmed by 2 bases and J by 0 bases, leaving 9 bases between them. This CDR3 comprises 15 residues. Germline-derived CDR1 and CDR2 are SEHNR and FQNEAQ (reference sequence). The CDR3 nucleotides are TGTGCCAGCAGCTTATCGGATACTAGCACAGATACGCAGTATTTT. Translating gives CASSLSDTSTDTQYF. Based on the CDR3 plus reference TRBV7-9 and TRBJ2-3, the full variable domain is DTGVSQNPRHKITKRGQNVTFRCDPISEHNRLYWYRQTLGQGPEFLTYFQNEAQLEKSRLLSDRFSAERPKGSFSTLEIQRTEQGDSAMYLCASSLSDTSTDTQYFGPGTRLTVL.

The J gene is TRBJ2-3, the V gene TRBV7-9; TRBD2 agrees at 8 bases. CDR3 length: 16 residues. Looked up from germline, CDR1 is SEHNR and CDR2 is FQNEAQ (reference sequence). The V segment lost 5 bases and the J segment 4 bases; nucleotides outside the gene matches: 11. The CDR3 DNA is TGTGCCAGCAGCCTACCCTCCGGGACTAGTCCAGATACGCAGTATTTT. It encodes CASSLPSGTSPDTQYF.

The V and J genes are TRBV2 and TRBJ2-7, with D possibly TRBD1 on 6 matching bases. The length of the CDR3 is 14 residues. Germline lookup yields CDR1 SNHLY and CDR2 FYNNEI. The germline V and J ends were trimmed by 3 bases and 2 bases, with 11 bases remaining between them. The CDR3 loop is CASSEGQLTYEQYF. The CDR3, as DNA: TGTGCCAGCAGTGAGGGACAACTGACCTACGAGCAGTACTTC.

The rearrangement links TRBV28 to TRBJ1-1; TRBD1 is a possible D gene (5 bases). Germline lookup yields CDR1 MDHEN and CDR2 SYDVKM. V lost 8 bases to trimming and J lost 1 base, with 11 bases between them. The CDR3 has 13 amino acids. The CDR3 region has the DNA TGTGCCAGCTTCGGACATACGAACACTGAAGCTTTCTTT. Protein: CASFGHTNTEAFF. The whole variable domain, filled in from reference TRBV28 and TRBJ1-1, reads DVKVTQSSRYLVKRTGEKVFLECVQDMDHENMFWYRQDPGLGLRLIYFSYDVKMKEKGDIPEGYSVSREKKERFSLILESASTNQTSMYLCASFGHTNTEAFFGQGTRLTVV.

This clone occurred once. V and J are TRBV4-1 and TRBJ1-1, with a tentative D call TRBD1 (6 bases). Germline V gene sequence: CDR1 MGHRA, CDR2 YSYEKL. The ends were cut back, 0 bases at V and 5 bases at J, with 13 bases in the middle. The length of the CDR3 is 15 residues. The CDR3 region has the DNA TGCGCCAGCAGCCAAGATGAAGGGGGAAGTACTGAAGCTTTCTTT. Translated, it gives CASSQDEGGSTEAFF.

To note about this clone: Other DNA sequences from this sample encode an identical CDR3 as well. This chain uses TRBV4-3 with TRBJ2-7, with no clear D. Trimming took off 0 bases at V and 3 bases at J, with 6 bases between the two ends. This CDR3 contains 13 residues. Germline-derived CDR1 and CDR2 are LGHNA and YSLEER. The CDR3 region has the DNA TGCGCCAGCAGCCAAGATCCGCTCTACGAGCAGTACTTC. Its protein is CASSQDPLYEQYF.

The chain recombines TRBV10-2 with TRBJ2-7; maybe TRBD1 (5 bases). V shed 3 bases and J shed 0 bases, with 12 bases lying between them. The germline V gene encodes CDR1 WSHSY and CDR2 SAAADI. The CDR3 extends over 15 amino acids. This CDR3 reads CASSDVDKNSYEQYF. The DNA for the CDR3 is TGCGCCAGCAGTGACGTGGACAAAAACTCCTACGAGCAGTACTTC.

V is TRBV7-6 and J is TRBJ1-5; D is ambiguous. The CDR3 loop spans 15 amino acids. V lost 0 bases and J lost 0, with 6 bases in between. Per the germline V gene, CDR1 is SGHVS and CDR2 is FNYEAQ. In nucleotides, the CDR3 is TGTGCCAGCAGCTTAGCAGCGGGTAGCAATCAGCCCCAGCATTTT. Amino acids: CASSLAAGSNQPQHF.

The chain employs TRBV5-6 and TRBJ1-1; 7 nucleotides align to TRBD1. In germline, CDR1 is SGHDT, CDR2 YYEEEE. V shed 3 bases and J 4 bases; nucleotides not matched to a gene: 9. The CDR3 has 15 residues. CDR3 nucleotide sequence: TGTGCCAGCAGCTCAGAGACAGGGCTGGGCACTGAAGCTTTCTTT. Its protein product is CASSSETGLGTEAFF.

The chain employs TRBV9 and TRBJ2-3; D call uncertain. In germline, CDR1 is SGDLS, CDR2 YYNGEE. The CDR3 length is 12 residues. V lost 3 bases and J lost 5, with 7 bases in between. CDR3: CASSGQVDTQYF. In DNA, the CDR3 is TGTGCCAGCAGCGGGCAGGTAGATACGCAGTATTTT.

The chain has TRBV27 and TRBJ2-1; 13 bases match TRBD2. This CDR3 contains 15 residues. The junction had 3 bases not matched to a gene; V was cut back by 2 bases and J by 8 bases. Germline assignment: CDR1 MNHEY and CDR2 SMNVEV (reference sequence). The CDR3 DNA is TGTGCCAGCAGTTTAGGACTAGCGGGGGAACATGAGCAGTTCTTC. Its protein product is CASSLGLAGEHEQFF.

This clone was detected once. The J gene is TRBJ2-3, the V gene TRBV27; 7 bases agree with TRBD1. Per the germline V gene, CDR1 is MNHEY and CDR2 is SMNVEV (reference sequence). The CDR3 loop spans 16 amino acids. Trimming at V came to 5 bases and at J to 5 bases, leaving 13 bases not matched to a gene. CDR3 residues: CASSRLQGPMGDTQYF. CDR3 nucleotide sequence: TGTGCCAGCAGTCGTTTACAGGGGCCCATGGGAGATACGCAGTATTTT.